This TCR beta chain was recovered during a study of blood T cell repertoires in COVID-19. Background on the study: T cells, B-cell-depleted T cells, or PBMCs supplied cDNA or gDNA.

The CDR3 contains 15 residues. The V and J ends lost 4 bases and 0 bases respectively, with 15 bases between them. From germline, CDR1 is SQVTM and CDR2 ANQGSEA. Only in-frame clones appear in the TCRdb table, and some are missing; sequencing was by immunoSEQ multiplex PCR. This table has 240,000 or so clones, around nine tenths appearing once. V usage is TRBV29-1 and J usage is TRBJ1-1; D remains ambiguous. The TCR originated in a man aged 35-49 years who had recovered from COVID-19. Sequencing was performed on PBMCs or T cells enriched from blood (not recorded which). The CDR3 region is CSVVLVEIMNTEAFF. DNA of the CDR3: TGCAGCGTTGTACTGGTGGAGATCATGAACACTGAAGCTTTCTTT. Variable domain in full (rest from reference TRBV29-1 and TRBJ1-1): SAVISQKPSRDICQRGTSLTIQCQVDSQVTMMFWYRQQPGQSLTLIATANQGSEATYESGFVIDKFPISRPNLTFSTLTVSNMSPEDSSIYLCSVVLVEIMNTEAFFGQGTRLTVV.